The 4 T cell receptor beta chains listed next were all sequenced from one sample in a study of T cells after yellow fever vaccination. TCRdb re-called the 5' RACE reads with MiXCR, one entry per CDR3 protein. This table has about 320,000 distinct CDR3 sequences, approximately 4.5% appearing once. This material consisted of PBMCs, taken 15 days after the yellow fever booster vaccination. All receptors derive from a man between 18 and 29 years old who received the YFV17D yellow fever vaccine.

In its sample, this clonotype was seen a few times. The chain couples TRBV30 to TRBJ1-2; a weak D match, TRBD1 (5 bases). CDR1 is GTSNPN, CDR2 SVGIG, per germline (reference sequence). V was pared by 2 bases and J by 8 bases, with 18 bases between. The CDR3 is 14 residues long. The CDR3 loop reads CAWSYLAGRGGYTF. The DNA of the CDR3 is TGTGCCTGGAGTTACTTGGCGGGAAGGGGAGGCTACACCTTC.

V and J are TRBV5-1 and TRBJ2-5, with 11 bases that match TRBD1. CDR3 length: 14 residues. Germline values: CDR1 SGHRS, CDR2 YFSETQ. The J segment lost 5 bases and the V segment lost 4 bases, leaving 4 bases of the junction unmatched. CDR3 protein: CASSGQGAVETQYF. The CDR3 DNA sequence: TGCGCCAGCAGCGGACAGGGGGCGGTTGAGACCCAGTACTTC.

The rearrangement uses TRBV14 and TRBJ1-2; D is unclear. There are 15 residues in the CDR3. V dropped 0 bases and J dropped 4 bases, with 12 bases sitting between them. Germline CDR1 SGHDN, CDR2 FVKESK. The CDR3 protein is CASSQDHGGLYGYTF. Here the CDR3 DNA reads TGTGCCAGCAGCCAAGACCACGGCGGTCTCTATGGCTACACCTTC.

The chain joins TRBV12-3 or TRBV12-4 to TRBJ1-2; 10 bases are shared with TRBD1. The V and J ends lost 4 bases and 3 bases, in that order; junction bases with no gene match: 5. The CDR3 runs to 15 residues. This CDR3 is CASSSPGQGHYGYTF. The CDR3 nucleotides read TGTGCCAGCAGTTCCCCGGGACAGGGGCACTATGGCTACACCTTC.